One and the same sample provided the 14 T cell receptor beta chains below, sequenced in a study of T cell responses to AZD1222 COVID-19 vaccine. Clones were read by immunoSEQ multiplex PCR, and TCRdb kept only the in-frame ones, dropping some. The repertoire holds over 150,000 clones, with about nine tenths as singletons. The input for sequencing was peripheral blood, taken on day 0 of AZD1222 vaccination. The source is an adult in good health.

The genes are TRBV9 and TRBJ2-7; 9 bases line up with TRBD1. The CDR3 runs 15 residues. With V trimmed by 2 bases and J by 4 bases, 7 bases remained unmatched. Looked up from germline, CDR1 is SGDLS and CDR2 is YYNGEE. The CDR3 here is CASSVGTGRNYEQYF. The CDR3 nucleotides are TGTGCCAGCAGCGTCGGGACAGGGAGGAATTACGAGCAGTACTTC.

The chain joins TRBV4-2 to TRBJ2-3; 8 bases match TRBD2. J gave up 5 bases and V 4 bases, and 8 bases lay outside the gene matches. CDR1 and CDR2 from the germline V gene are LGHNA and YNFKEQ. This CDR3 is built from 15 residues. CDR3 residues: CASSPRLAYGDTQYF. The CDR3 DNA is TGTGCCAGCAGCCCTCGACTAGCGTATGGAGATACGCAGTATTTT.

V gene TRBV9 combines with J gene TRBJ2-7, with D perhaps given as TRBD1 or TRBD2 (5 bases each). The CDR3 loop spans 14 amino acids. Per germline, CDR1 SGDLS and CDR2 YYNGEE. The germline V and J ends were trimmed by 5 bases and 0 bases, with 12 bases remaining between them. As DNA, the CDR3 is TGTGCCAGCAGTAAAAAGGGGACCTCCTACGAGCAGTACTTC. As protein: CASSKKGTSYEQYF.

The V gene is TRBV7-9, the J gene TRBJ2-7; D ambiguous. The CDR3 totals 12 residues. The V end was cut by 4 bases, the J end by 6 bases, with 10 bases between. The V gene's germline CDR1 is SEHNR and CDR2 FQNEAQ (reference sequence). CDR3 sequence: CASSSRHGEQYF. CDR3 nucleotide sequence: TGTGCCAGCAGCTCCCGACATGGCGAGCAGTACTTC. The variable domain in full, with the rest retrieved from reference TRBV7-9 and TRBJ2-7, is DTGVSQNPRHKITKRGQNVTFRCDPISEHNRLYWYRQTLGQGPEFLTYFQNEAQLEKSRLLSDRFSAERPKGSFSTLEIQRTEQGDSAMYLCASSSRHGEQYFGPGTRLTVT.

The chain carries TRBV7-2 and TRBJ2-4; D remains unclear. The CDR3 runs 14 residues. Per germline, CDR1 SGHTA and CDR2 FQGNSA. V was shortened by 2 bases and J by 1 base, with 6 bases between the two germline ends. The CDR3 loop reads CASSLLAAKNIQYF. CDR3 DNA sequence: TGTGCCAGCAGCTTACTGGCTGCCAAAAACATTCAGTACTTC.

This chain connects TRBV27 to TRBJ1-4; D may be TRBD1 (5 bases). Trimming left V 1 base short and J 4 bases short, with 19 bases between. The germline V gene encodes CDR1 MNHEY and CDR2 SMNVEV (reference sequence). This CDR3 has 18 residues. The CDR3: CASSLLPGGKGRNEKLFF. The CDR3, as DNA: TGTGCCAGCAGTTTATTACCGGGGGGGAAGGGACGTAATGAAAAACTGTTTTTT. Complete variable domain (other parts from reference TRBV27 and TRBJ1-4): EAQVTQNPRYLITVTGKKLTVTCSQNMNHEYMSWYRQDPGLGLRQIYYSMNVEVTDKGDVPEGYKVSRKEKRNFPLILESPSPNQTSLYFCASSLLPGGKGRNEKLFFGSGTQLSVL.

With respect to this clone: Sequence at one end of the junction differs from germline and may be a read error. V and J are TRBV6-5 and TRBJ1-6; D is undetermined. The germline V gene encodes CDR1 MNHEY and CDR2 SVGAGI. This CDR3 contains 13 residues. For the CDR3, the DNA is TGTGCCAGCAGTTACTCGTATAGTTCACCCCTCCACTTT. Protein product: CASSYSYSSPLHF.

In its sample, this clone was seen once. The J gene is TRBJ1-3, the V gene TRBV6-5; D unclear. In germline, CDR1 is MNHEY, CDR2 SVGAGI. Trimming removed 7 bases from V and 0 bases from J, with 13 bases in between. The CDR3 runs to 15 residues. The DNA of the CDR3 is TGTGCCAGCACCCTCGTAGTGAGCTCTGGAAACACCATATATTTT. As protein: CASTLVVSSGNTIYF.

V and J are TRBV7-2 and TRBJ2-5; D tentatively reads TRBD1 or TRBD2 (5 bases each). The CDR3 runs to 16 residues. Trimming took off 4 bases at V and 3 bases at J, with 18 bases between the two ends. In germline, CDR1 is SGHTA, CDR2 FQGNSA. CDR3 amino acids: CASSSGLRQSEETQYF. CDR3 nucleotides: TGTGCCAGCAGCTCGGGGCTCCGACAGTCCGAAGAGACCCAGTACTTC. The full variable domain, completed using reference TRBV7-2 and TRBJ2-5, is GAGVSQSPSNKVTEKGKDVELRCDPISGHTALYWYRQSLGQGLEFLIYFQGNSAPDKSGLPSDRFSAERTGGSVSTLTIQRTQQEDSAVYLCASSSGLRQSEETQYFGPGTRLLVL.

This clone came up once. The chain couples TRBV7-9 to TRBJ1-1; no firm D call. The V and J ends lost 8 bases and 0 bases respectively, with 10 bases between them. The CDR3 sequence is 13 residues long. Germline V gene lookup returns CDR1 SEHNR and CDR2 FQNEAQ (reference sequence). The CDR3 reads CASLIVMNTEAFF. DNA for the CDR3: TGTGCCAGCCTGATTGTTATGAACACTGAAGCTTTCTTT.

The V and J genes are TRBV9 and TRBJ2-2; 7 positions agree with TRBD1. The junction had 3 bases not matched to a gene; V was cut back by 6 bases and J by 4 bases. From germline, CDR1 is SGDLS and CDR2 YYNGEE. The CDR3 consists of 13 residues. The CDR3: CASTAGGTGELFF. CDR3 in DNA: TGTGCCAGCACCGCAGGGGGCACCGGGGAGCTGTTTTTT. Full variable domain (rest looked up from reference TRBV9 and TRBJ2-2): DSGVTQTPKHLITATGQRVTLRCSPRSGDLSVYWYQQSLDQGLQFLIQYYNGEERAKGNILERFSAQQFPDLHSELNLSSLELGDSALYFCASTAGGTGELFFGEGSRLTVL.

The chain uses TRBV30 and TRBJ2-7; weak D call: TRBD2 (5 bases). This CDR3 is 14 amino acids long. V lost 2 bases, J lost 1 base, and 12 bases lay in between. Germline CDR1 and CDR2: GTSNPN and SVGIG (reference sequence). The CDR3 here is CAWSIGPGSYEQYF. The DNA of the CDR3 is TGTGCCTGGAGTATCGGTCCGGGGTCCTACGAGCAGTACTTC.

The chain joins TRBV2 to TRBJ1-2; D unclear. The length of the CDR3 is 13 residues. Deletions cut 5 bases from V and 2 bases from J, with 9 bases between. CDR1 is SNHLY and CDR2 is FYNNEI in the germline V gene. CDR3 nucleotides: TGTGCCAGCAGTCGGACGGAAAACTATGGCTACACCTTC. It encodes CASSRTENYGYTF.

The chain is built from TRBV6-5 and TRBJ1-4; 7 bases fit TRBD1. The V gene's germline CDR1 is MNHEY and CDR2 SVGAGI. The CDR3 length is 15 residues. Trimming at V came to 0 bases and at J to 10 bases, leaving 8 bases not matched to a gene. CDR3 nucleotide sequence: TGTGCCAGCAGTTACTCGATATTGCAGGGGGGAAAACTGTTTTTT. As protein: CASSYSILQGGKLFF.